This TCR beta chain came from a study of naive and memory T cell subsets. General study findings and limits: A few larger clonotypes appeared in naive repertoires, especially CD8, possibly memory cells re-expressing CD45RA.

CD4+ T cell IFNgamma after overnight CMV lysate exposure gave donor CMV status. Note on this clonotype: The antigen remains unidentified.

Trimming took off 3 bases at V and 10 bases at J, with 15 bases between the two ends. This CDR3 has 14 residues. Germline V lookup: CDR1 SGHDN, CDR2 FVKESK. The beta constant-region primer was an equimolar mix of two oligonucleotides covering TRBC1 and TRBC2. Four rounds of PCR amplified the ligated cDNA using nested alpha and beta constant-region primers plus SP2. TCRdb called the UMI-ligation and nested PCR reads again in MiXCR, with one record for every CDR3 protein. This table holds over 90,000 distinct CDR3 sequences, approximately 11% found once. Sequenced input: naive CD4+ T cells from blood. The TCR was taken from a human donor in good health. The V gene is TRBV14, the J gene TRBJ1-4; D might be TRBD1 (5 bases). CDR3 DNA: TGTGCCAGCAGCCAGACAGCGAAGGGGCGAAAACTGTTTTTT. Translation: CASSQTAKGRKLFF.